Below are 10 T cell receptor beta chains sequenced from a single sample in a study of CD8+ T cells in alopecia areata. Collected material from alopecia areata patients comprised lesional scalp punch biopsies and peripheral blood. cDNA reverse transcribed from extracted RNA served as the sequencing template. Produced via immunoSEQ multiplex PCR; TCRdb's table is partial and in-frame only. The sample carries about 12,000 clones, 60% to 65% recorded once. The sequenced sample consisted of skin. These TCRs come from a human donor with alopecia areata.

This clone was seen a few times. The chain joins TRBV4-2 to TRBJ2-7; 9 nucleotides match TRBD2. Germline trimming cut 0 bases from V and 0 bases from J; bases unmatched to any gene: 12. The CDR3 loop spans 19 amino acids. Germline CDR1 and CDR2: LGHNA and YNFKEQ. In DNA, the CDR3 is TGTGCCAGCAGCCAAGATACGCAAGCGGGGGGAACTATCTCCTACGAGCAGTACTTC. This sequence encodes CASSQDTQAGGTISYEQYF.

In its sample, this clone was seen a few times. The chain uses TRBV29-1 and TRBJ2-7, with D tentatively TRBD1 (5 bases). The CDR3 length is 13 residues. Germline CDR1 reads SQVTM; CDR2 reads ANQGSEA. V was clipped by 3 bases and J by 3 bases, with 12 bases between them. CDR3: CSVEPQGGYEQYF. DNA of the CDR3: TGCAGCGTTGAGCCGCAGGGTGGCTACGAGCAGTACTTC.

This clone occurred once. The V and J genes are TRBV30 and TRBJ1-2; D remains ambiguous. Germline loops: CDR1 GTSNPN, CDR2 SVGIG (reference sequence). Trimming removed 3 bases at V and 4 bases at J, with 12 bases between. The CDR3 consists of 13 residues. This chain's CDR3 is CAWRSEGAYGYTF. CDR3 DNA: TGTGCCTGGAGGTCGGAGGGCGCCTATGGCTACACCTTC. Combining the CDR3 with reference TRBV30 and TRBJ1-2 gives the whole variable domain SQTIHQWPATLVQPVGSPLSLECTVEGTSNPNLYWYRQAAGRGLQLLFYSVGIGQISSEVPQNLSASRPQDRQFILSSKKLLLSDSGFYLCAWRSEGAYGYTFGSGTRLTVV.

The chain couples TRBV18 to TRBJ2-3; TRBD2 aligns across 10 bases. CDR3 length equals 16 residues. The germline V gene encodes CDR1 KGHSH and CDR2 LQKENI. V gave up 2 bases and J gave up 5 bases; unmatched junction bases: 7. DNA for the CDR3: TGTGCCAGCTCACCAAACTCGGCTAGCGGGGGAGATACGCAGTATTTT. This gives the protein CASSPNSASGGDTQYF.

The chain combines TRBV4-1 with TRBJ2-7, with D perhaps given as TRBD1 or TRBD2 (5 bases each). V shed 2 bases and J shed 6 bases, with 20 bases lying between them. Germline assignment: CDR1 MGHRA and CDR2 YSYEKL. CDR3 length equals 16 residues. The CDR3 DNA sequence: TGCGCCAGCAGCCAACTCCTGACGAGAGGGGCGGTCGAGCAGTACTTC. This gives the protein CASSQLLTRGAVEQYF.

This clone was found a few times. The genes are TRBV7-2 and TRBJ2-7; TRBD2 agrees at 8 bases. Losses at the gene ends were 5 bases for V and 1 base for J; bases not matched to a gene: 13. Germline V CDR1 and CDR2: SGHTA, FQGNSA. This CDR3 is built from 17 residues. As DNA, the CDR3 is TGTGCCAGCAGCACCCCCGGGACGGGAGGGTGGTCCTACGAGCAGTACTTC. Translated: CASSTPGTGGWSYEQYF.

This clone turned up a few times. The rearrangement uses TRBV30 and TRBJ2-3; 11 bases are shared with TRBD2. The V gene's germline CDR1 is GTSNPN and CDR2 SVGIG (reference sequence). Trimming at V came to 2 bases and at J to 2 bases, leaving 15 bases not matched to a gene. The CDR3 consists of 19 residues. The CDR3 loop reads CAWSTVPSWTSGFTDTQYF. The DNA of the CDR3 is TGTGCCTGGAGTACAGTTCCGTCTTGGACTAGCGGGTTCACAGATACGCAGTATTTT.

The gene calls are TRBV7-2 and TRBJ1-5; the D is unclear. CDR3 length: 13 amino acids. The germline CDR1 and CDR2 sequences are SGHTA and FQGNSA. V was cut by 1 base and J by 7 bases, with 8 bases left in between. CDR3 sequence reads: CASSLDERQPQHF. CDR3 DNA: TGTGCCAGCAGCTTAGACGAGAGGCAGCCCCAGCATTTT.

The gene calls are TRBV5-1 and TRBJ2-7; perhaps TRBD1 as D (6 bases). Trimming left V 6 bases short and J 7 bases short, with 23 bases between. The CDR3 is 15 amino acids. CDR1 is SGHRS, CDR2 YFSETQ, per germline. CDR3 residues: CASKTEQGFHREQYF. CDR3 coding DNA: TGCGCCAGCAAGACTGAACAGGGTTTTCATCGGGAGCAGTACTTC.

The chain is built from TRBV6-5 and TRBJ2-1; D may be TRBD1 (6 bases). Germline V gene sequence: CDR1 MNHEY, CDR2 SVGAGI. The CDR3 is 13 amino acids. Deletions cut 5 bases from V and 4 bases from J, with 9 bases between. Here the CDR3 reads CASSGQLYNEQFF. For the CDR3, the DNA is TGTGCCAGCAGTGGACAGCTTTACAATGAGCAGTTCTTC.